The 18 T cell receptor beta chains given below trace back to one sample, sequenced in a study of CD8 T cells in ankylosing spondylitis. TCRdb re-derived calls from the 5' RACE reads in MiXCR, one entry per CDR3 protein. The table shows about 800,000 distinct CDR3 sequences, with over 9.5% occurring only once. Notes on the study in general: Among TCR beta sequences, a motif of eight highly homologous variants appeared characteristic of ankylosing spondylitis blood.

Their antigen targets remain unknown. The sequenced sample was blood, either unsorted or a sorted T cell fraction (not recorded which). Source of these receptors: a male donor with ankylosing spondylitis.

This rearrangement joins TRBV5-1 to TRBJ1-5, with 7 bases identical to TRBD1. Germline V CDR1 and CDR2: SGHRS, YFSETQ. The CDR3 covers 15 residues. J gave up 4 bases and V 4 bases, and 8 bases lay outside the gene matches. The CDR3 spells CASSVGTAPNQPQHF. CDR3 sequence (DNA): TGCGCCAGCAGCGTCGGGACAGCTCCTAATCAGCCCCAGCATTTT.

There are a few counts of this clonotype. The chain is built from TRBV5-1 and TRBJ2-3, with 9 bases aligning to TRBD2. Per germline, CDR1 SGHRS and CDR2 YFSETQ. This CDR3 region has 17 residues. V gave up 0 bases and J gave up 3 bases; unmatched junction bases: 8. CDR3 residues: CASSLVTSAGGTDTQYF. The CDR3 DNA is TGCGCCAGCAGCTTGGTAACTTCTGCGGGAGGGACAGATACGCAGTATTTT.

The V call is TRBV24-1, the J call TRBJ2-2, with TRBD2 as a possible D gene (6 bases). Trimming cost V 4 bases and J 4 bases, with 18 bases left between them. CDR1 and CDR2 (germline): KGHDR, SFDVKD. The CDR3 loop spans 17 amino acids. The CDR3 nucleotides are TGTGCCACCAGTGAATGGAGGGCAGGGATGGCCACCGGGGAGCTGTTTTTT. Translated: CATSEWRAGMATGELFF.

This clonotype was counted ten times or more. The J gene is TRBJ2-1, the V gene TRBV29-1, with a possible D match to TRBD2 (5 bases). The ends were cut back, 3 bases at V and 3 bases at J, with 12 bases in the middle. The CDR3 has 14 residues. Germline V lookup: CDR1 SQVTM, CDR2 ANQGSEA. The CDR3 sequence: CSVERGPHYNEQFF. CDR3 DNA sequence: TGCAGCGTTGAGAGAGGGCCCCACTACAATGAGCAGTTCTTC.

V gene TRBV6-1 combines with J gene TRBJ2-3; D might be TRBD2 (6 bases). Germline V CDR1 and CDR2: MNHNS, SASEGT. This CDR3 comprises 15 residues. V shed 7 bases and J shed 0 bases, with 14 bases lying between them. For the CDR3, the DNA is TGTGCCAGCACCCCGCGGGGCACTAGCACAGATACGCAGTATTTT. Amino acids: CASTPRGTSTDTQYF.

This clonotype was seen many times. The V gene is TRBV5-6, the J gene TRBJ2-1, with a tentative D call TRBD2 (5 bases). V was clipped by 1 base and J by 12 bases, with 11 bases between them. This CDR3 comprises 12 residues. Germline CDR1 reads SGHDT; CDR2 reads YYEEEE. This CDR3 reads CASSLSDLAQFF. The DNA of the CDR3 is TGTGCCAGCAGCTTGTCGGACTTAGCGCAGTTCTTC.

This clonotype was recorded once. The V call is TRBV24-1, the J call TRBJ2-7, with 7 bases that match TRBD1. Germline CDR1 is KGHDR and CDR2 is SFDVKD. The V and J ends lost 8 bases and 3 bases, in that order; junction bases with no gene match: 9. CDR3 length: 14 residues. This chain's CDR3 is CATTRTGSNYEQYF. The DNA for the CDR3 is TGTGCCACCACTCGGACAGGTTCTAACTACGAGCAGTACTTC.

This clonotype was observed a few times. V usage is TRBV10-2 and J usage is TRBJ1-1; D is ambiguous. Germline CDR1 is WSHSY and CDR2 is SAAADI. The CDR3 runs 12 residues. The V end was cut by 5 bases, the J end by 7 bases, with 11 bases between. CDR3 residues: CASSSTIYEAFF. CDR3 sequence (DNA): TGCGCCAGCAGTTCCACTATCTATGAAGCTTTCTTT.

This clonotype has ten or more counts. This chain links TRBV29-1 with TRBJ1-1; the match to TRBD1 covers 8 bases. The CDR3 is 14 amino acids. CDR1 and CDR2 (germline): SQVTM, ANQGSEA. Trimming removed 7 bases from V and 2 bases from J; junction bases left unmatched: 9. The CDR3 DNA sequence: TGCAGCGCCGGACAGGGTATGGTCAACACTGAAGCTTTCTTT. Amino acid sequence: CSAGQGMVNTEAFF.

This clonotype occurred a few times. This rearrangement joins TRBV19 to TRBJ1-1; the D is unclear. The ends were cut back, 5 bases at V and 5 bases at J, with 12 bases in the middle. The CDR3 is made up of 13 amino acids. The germline V gene encodes CDR1 LNHDA and CDR2 SQIVND (reference sequence). CDR3 coding DNA: TGTGCCAGTAGTGCCCAGTTCTCTACTGAAGCTTTCTTT. Amino acids: CASSAQFSTEAFF.

This clonotype was counted ten times or more. The chain uses TRBV20-1 and TRBJ1-5, with TRBD1 as a possible D gene (5 bases). The CDR3 spans 16 residues. The V gene lost 1 base and the J gene lost 0 bases, with 13 bases spanning the gap. Looked up from germline, CDR1 is DFQATT and CDR2 is SNEGSKA (reference sequence). CDR3: CSARVETGYSNQPQHF. CDR3 DNA: TGCAGTGCTAGAGTGGAAACAGGTTATAGCAATCAGCCCCAGCATTTT.

This clonotype was counted at least ten times. The V and J genes are TRBV20-1 and TRBJ1-5, with D possibly TRBD1 on 5 matching bases. V lost 3 bases and J 0 bases, leaving 9 bases between the germline ends. This CDR3 has 14 residues. The V gene's germline CDR1 is DFQATT and CDR2 SNEGSKA (reference sequence). The CDR3 loop reads CSASEGNSNQPQHF. DNA of the CDR3: TGCAGTGCTAGTGAGGGGAATAGCAATCAGCCCCAGCATTTT.

This clonotype has only a few counts. The V and J genes are TRBV4-2 and TRBJ2-7; 11 bases map to TRBD2. This CDR3 has 18 residues. The germline gives CDR1 LGHNA, CDR2 YNFKEQ. Trimming at V came to 0 bases and at J to 2 bases, leaving 9 bases not matched to a gene. CDR3 in DNA: TGTGCCAGCAGCCAAGACCCCCCGACTAGCGGGACTCCCTACGAGCAGTACTTC. Protein: CASSQDPPTSGTPYEQYF.

The rearrangement uses TRBV6-2 or TRBV6-3 and TRBJ2-2, with 11 bases identical to TRBD1. V trimming: 8 bases; J trimming: 3 bases; junction bases outside the gene matches: 8. Germline values: CDR1 MNHEY, CDR2 SVGEGT. The CDR3 spans 16 residues. CDR3 nucleotide sequence: TGTGCCAGCCAGGACAGGGGGCGGAAGGACACCGGGGAGCTGTTTTTT. Encoded protein: CASQDRGRKDTGELFF.

This clonotype has a single count. The chain joins TRBV28 to TRBJ2-1; TRBD2 aligns across 12 bases. CDR1 and CDR2 (germline): MDHEN, SYDVKM. The J segment lost 11 bases and the V segment lost 2 bases, leaving 10 bases of the junction unmatched. The CDR3 contains 16 residues. The CDR3 DNA is TGTGCCAGCAGTTTACACCCCCTAGCGGGAGGGCCCAAGCAGTTCTTC. Translated: CASSLHPLAGGPKQFF.

This clonotype was observed at least ten times. V is TRBV7-2 and J is TRBJ1-1, with D maybe TRBD1 (6 bases). Germline lookup yields CDR1 SGHTA and CDR2 FQGNSA. Deletions cut 1 base from V and 3 bases from J, with 12 bases between. CDR3 length: 15 residues. The CDR3 reads CASSLGRGRYTEAFF. The CDR3 nucleotides read TGTGCCAGCAGCTTAGGGCGGGGGCGGTACACTGAAGCTTTCTTT.

The sample holds many counts of this clonotype. The chain joins TRBV6-5 to TRBJ2-2; D not resolved. From germline, CDR1 is MNHEY and CDR2 SVGAGI. The V and J ends lost 0 bases and 3 bases respectively, with 5 bases between them. The CDR3 contains 14 residues. The DNA of the CDR3 is TGTGCCAGCAGTTACTCTGCGTACACCGGGGAGCTGTTTTTT. Translated: CASSYSAYTGELFF.

This clonotype came up a few times. This sequence joins TRBV7-6 and TRBJ2-1; 11 nucleotides match TRBD2. The ends lost 1 base at V and 6 bases at J; junction bases unmatched: 5. The germline V gene encodes CDR1 SGHVS and CDR2 FNYEAQ. There are 16 residues in the CDR3. CDR3 region: CASSLELAGGFNEQFF. CDR3 nucleotides: TGTGCCAGCAGCTTAGAGCTAGCGGGAGGCTTCAATGAGCAGTTCTTC.